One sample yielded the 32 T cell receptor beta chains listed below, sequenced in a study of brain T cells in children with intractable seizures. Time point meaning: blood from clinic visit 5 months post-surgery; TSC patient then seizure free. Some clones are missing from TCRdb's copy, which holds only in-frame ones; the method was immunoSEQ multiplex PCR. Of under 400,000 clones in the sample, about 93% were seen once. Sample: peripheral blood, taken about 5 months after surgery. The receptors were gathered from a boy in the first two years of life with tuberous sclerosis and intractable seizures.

The CDR3 bases are TGTGCCAGCAGCTTGGGGGGCGCTGGAAACACCATATATTTT. Its protein is CASSLGGAGNTIYF. This sequence joins TRBV5-4 and TRBJ1-3, with a tentative D call TRBD1 (5 bases). This CDR3 is built from 14 residues. Germline loops: CDR1 SGHNT, CDR2 YYREEE (reference sequence). The V end was cut by 0 bases, the J end by 2 bases, with 6 bases between.

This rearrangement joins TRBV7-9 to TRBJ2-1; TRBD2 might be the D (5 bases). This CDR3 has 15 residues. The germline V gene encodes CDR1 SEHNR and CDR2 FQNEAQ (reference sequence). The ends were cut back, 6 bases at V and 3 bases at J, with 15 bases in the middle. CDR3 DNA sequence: TGTGCCAGCAGGGAAAGGACTGGTAACTACAATGAGCAGTTCTTC. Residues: CASRERTGNYNEQFF.

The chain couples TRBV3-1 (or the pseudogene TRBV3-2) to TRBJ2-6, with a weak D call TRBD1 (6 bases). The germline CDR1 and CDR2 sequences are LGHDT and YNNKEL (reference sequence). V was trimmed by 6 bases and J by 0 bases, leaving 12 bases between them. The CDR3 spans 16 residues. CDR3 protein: CASRQEGGSGANVLTF. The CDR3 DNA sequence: TGTGCCAGCAGACAGGAAGGGGGCTCTGGGGCCAACGTCCTGACTTTC.

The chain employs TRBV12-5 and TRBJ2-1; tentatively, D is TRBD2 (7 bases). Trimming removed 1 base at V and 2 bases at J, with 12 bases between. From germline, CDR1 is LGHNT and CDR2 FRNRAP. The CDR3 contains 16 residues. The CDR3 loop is CASGLDGGRAYNEQFF. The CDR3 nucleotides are TGTGCTAGTGGTTTGGACGGGGGGCGGGCCTACAATGAGCAGTTCTTC.

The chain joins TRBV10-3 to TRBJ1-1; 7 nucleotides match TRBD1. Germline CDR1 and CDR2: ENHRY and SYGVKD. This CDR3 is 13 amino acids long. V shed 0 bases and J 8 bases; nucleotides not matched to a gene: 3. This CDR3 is CAISESGQMEAFF. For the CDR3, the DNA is TGTGCCATCAGTGAGTCGGGACAGATGGAAGCTTTCTTT.

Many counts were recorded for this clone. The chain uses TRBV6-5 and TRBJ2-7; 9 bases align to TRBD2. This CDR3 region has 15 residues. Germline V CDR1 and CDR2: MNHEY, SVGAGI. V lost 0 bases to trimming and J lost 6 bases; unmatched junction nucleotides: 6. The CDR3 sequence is CASSYSPSGVAEQYF. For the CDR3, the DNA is TGTGCCAGCAGTTACTCGCCTAGCGGGGTCGCCGAGCAGTACTTC.

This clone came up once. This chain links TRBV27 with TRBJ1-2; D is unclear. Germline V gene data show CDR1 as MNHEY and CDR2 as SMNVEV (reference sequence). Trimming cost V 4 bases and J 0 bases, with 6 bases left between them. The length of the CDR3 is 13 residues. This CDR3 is CASSYGSNYGYTF. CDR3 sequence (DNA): TGTGCCAGCAGTTACGGATCTAACTATGGCTACACCTTC.

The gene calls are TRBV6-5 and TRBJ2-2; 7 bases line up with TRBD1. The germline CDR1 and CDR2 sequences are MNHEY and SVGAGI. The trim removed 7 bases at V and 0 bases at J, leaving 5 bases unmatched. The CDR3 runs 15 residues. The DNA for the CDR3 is TGTGCCAGCAATTCGGGACAGTCGAACACCGGGGAGCTGTTTTTT. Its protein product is CASNSGQSNTGELFF.

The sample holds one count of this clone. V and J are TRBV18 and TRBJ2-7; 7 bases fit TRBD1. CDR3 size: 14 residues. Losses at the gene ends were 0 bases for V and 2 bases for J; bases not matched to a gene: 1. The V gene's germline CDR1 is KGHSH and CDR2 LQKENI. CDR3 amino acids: CASSPPGQTYEQYF. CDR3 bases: TGTGCCAGCTCACCACCGGGACAGACCTACGAGCAGTACTTC. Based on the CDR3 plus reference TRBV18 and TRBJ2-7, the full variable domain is NAGVMQNPRHLVRRRGQEARLRCSPMKGHSHVYWYRQLPEEGLKFMVYLQKENIIDESGMPKERFSAEFPKEGPSILRIQQVVRGDSAAYFCASSPPGQTYEQYFGPGTRLTVT.

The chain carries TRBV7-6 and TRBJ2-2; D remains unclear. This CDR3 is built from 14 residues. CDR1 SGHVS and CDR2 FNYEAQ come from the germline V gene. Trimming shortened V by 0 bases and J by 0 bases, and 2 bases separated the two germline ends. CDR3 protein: CASSLAPNTGELFF. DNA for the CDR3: TGTGCCAGCAGCTTAGCCCCGAACACCGGGGAGCTGTTTTTT. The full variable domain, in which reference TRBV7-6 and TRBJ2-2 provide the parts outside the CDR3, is GAGVSQSPRYKVTKRGQDVALRCDPISGHVSLYWYRQALGQGPEFLTYFNYEAQQDKSGLPNDRFSAERPEGSISTLTIQRTEQRDSAMYRCASSLAPNTGELFFGEGSRLTVL.

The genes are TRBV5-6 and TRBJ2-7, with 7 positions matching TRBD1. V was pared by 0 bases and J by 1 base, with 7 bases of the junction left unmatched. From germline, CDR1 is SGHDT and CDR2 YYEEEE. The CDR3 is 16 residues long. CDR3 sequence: CASSLGAGQVSYEQYF. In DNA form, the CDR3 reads TGTGCCAGCAGCTTGGGAGCAGGACAGGTATCCTACGAGCAGTACTTC. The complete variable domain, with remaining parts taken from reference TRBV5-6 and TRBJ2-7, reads DAGVTQSPTHLIKTRGQQVTLRCSPKSGHDTVSWYQQALGQGPQFIFQYYEEEERQRGNFPDRFSGHQFPNYSSELNVNALLLGDSALYLCASSLGAGQVSYEQYFGPGTRLTVT.

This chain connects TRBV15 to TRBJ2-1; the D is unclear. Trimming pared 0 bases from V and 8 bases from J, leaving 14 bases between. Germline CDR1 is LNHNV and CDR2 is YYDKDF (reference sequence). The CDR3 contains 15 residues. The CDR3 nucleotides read TGTGCCACCAGCAGAGATGGGTCCGCTGGCGATGAGCAGTTCTTC. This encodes CATSRDGSAGDEQFF. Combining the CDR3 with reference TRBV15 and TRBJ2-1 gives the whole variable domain DAMVIQNPRYQVTQFGKPVTLSCSQTLNHNVMYWYQQKSSQAPKLLFHYYDKDFNNEADTPDNFQSRRPNTSFCFLDIRSPGLGDTAMYLCATSRDGSAGDEQFFGPGTRLTVL.

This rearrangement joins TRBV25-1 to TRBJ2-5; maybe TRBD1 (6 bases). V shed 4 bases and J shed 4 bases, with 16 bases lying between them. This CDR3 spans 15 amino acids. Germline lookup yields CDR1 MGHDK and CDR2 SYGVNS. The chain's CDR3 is CASSGDRLTSETQYF. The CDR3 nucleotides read TGTGCCAGCAGTGGAGACAGGTTGACGTCAGAGACCCAGTACTTC.

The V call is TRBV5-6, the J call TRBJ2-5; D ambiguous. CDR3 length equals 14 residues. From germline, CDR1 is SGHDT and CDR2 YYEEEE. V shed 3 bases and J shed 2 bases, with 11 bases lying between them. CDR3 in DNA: TGTGCCAGCAGCTCTAGAGAGGAACAAGAGACCCAGTACTTC. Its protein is CASSSREEQETQYF.

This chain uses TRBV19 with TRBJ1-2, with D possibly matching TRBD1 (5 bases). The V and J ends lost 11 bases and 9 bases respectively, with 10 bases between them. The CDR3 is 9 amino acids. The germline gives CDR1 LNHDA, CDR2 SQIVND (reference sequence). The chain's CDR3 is CARGGSYTF. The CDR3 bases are TGTGCCCGGGGGGGAAGCTACACCTTC.

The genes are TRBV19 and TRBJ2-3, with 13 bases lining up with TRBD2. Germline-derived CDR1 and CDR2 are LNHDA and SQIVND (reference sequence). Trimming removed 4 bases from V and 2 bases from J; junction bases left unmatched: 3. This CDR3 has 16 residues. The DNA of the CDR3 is TGTGCCAGTAGTACGGGACTAGCGGGGACCACAGATACGCAGTATTTT. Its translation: CASSTGLAGTTDTQYF.

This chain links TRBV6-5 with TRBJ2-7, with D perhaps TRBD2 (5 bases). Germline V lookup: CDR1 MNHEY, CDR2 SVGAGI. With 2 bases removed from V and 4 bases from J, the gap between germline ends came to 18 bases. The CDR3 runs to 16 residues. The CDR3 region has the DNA TGTGCCAGCAGTTACATAACGAGCGGAGACGGTTACGAGCAGTACTTC. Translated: CASSYITSGDGYEQYF.

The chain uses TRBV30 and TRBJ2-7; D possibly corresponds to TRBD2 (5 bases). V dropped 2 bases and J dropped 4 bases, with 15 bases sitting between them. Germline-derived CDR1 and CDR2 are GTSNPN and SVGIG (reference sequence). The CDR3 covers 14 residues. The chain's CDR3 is CAWSLTITSYEQYF. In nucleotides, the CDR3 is TGTGCCTGGAGTTTGACAATAACTAGTTACGAGCAGTACTTC.

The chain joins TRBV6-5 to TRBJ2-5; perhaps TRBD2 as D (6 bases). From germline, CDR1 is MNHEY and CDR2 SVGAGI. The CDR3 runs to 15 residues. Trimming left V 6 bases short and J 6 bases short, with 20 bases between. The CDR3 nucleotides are TGTGCCAGCAGCCCCTTGGAGGGGAGCGGAAAGACCCAGTACTTC. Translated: CASSPLEGSGKTQYF.

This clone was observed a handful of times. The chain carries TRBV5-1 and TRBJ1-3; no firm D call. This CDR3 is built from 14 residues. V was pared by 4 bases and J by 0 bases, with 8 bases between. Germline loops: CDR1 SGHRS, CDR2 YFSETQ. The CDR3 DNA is TGCGCCAGCAGCCCCGCAACCTCTGGAAACACCATATATTTT. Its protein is CASSPATSGNTIYF.

CDR3 region: CASSTGQGGTEAFF. CDR3 coding DNA: TGTGCCAGCAGCACCGGACAGGGAGGCACTGAAGCTTTCTTT. V and J are TRBV9 and TRBJ1-1; 8 nucleotides line up with TRBD1. The CDR3 is made up of 14 amino acids. CDR1 is SGDLS, CDR2 YYNGEE, per germline. With V trimmed by 4 bases and J by 4 bases, 6 bases remained unmatched.

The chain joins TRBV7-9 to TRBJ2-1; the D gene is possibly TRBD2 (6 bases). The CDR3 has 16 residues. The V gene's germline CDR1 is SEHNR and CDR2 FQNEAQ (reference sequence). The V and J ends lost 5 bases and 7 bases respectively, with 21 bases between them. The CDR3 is CASSARDSTSYNEQFF. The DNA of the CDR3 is TGTGCCAGCAGCGCCCGGGACTCGACCTCTTATAATGAGCAGTTCTTC.

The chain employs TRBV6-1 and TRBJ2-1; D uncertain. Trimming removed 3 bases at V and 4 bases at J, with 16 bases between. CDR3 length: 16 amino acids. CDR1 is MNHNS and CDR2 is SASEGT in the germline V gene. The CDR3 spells CASSDKLGYQYNEQFF. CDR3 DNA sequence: TGTGCCAGCAGTGACAAACTGGGTTACCAATACAATGAGCAGTTCTTC.

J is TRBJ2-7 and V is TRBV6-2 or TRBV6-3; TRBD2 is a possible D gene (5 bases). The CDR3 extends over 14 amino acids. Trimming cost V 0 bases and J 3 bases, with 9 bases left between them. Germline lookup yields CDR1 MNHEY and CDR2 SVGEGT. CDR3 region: CASSYSLAGYEQYF. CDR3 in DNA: TGTGCCAGCAGTTACTCGTTGGCGGGCTACGAGCAGTACTTC.

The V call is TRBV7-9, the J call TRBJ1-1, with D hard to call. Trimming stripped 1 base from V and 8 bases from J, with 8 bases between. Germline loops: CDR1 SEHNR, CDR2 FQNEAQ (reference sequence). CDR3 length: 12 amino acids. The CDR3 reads CASSLGGSEAFF. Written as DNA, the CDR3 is TGTGCCAGCAGCTTAGGAGGGTCCGAAGCTTTCTTT.

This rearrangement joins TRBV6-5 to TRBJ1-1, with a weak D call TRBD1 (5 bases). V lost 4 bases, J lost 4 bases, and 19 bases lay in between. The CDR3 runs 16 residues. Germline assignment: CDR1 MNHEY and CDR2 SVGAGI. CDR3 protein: CASSSREAGSPTEAFF. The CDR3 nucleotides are TGTGCCAGCAGTTCCCGTGAGGCAGGGAGCCCCACTGAAGCTTTCTTT.

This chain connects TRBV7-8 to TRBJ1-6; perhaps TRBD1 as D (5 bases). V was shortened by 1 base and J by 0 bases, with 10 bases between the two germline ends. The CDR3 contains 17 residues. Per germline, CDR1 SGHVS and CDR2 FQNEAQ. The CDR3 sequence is CASSLGQGGSYNSPLHF. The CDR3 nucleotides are TGTGCCAGCAGCTTAGGCCAGGGTGGCTCCTATAATTCACCCCTCCACTTT.

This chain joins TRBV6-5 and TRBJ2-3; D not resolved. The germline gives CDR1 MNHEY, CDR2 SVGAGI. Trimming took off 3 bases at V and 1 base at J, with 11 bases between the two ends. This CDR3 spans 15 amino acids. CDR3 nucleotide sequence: TGTGCCAGCAGTTATGGGGTAGAGGGCACAGATACGCAGTATTTT. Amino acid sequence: CASSYGVEGTDTQYF.

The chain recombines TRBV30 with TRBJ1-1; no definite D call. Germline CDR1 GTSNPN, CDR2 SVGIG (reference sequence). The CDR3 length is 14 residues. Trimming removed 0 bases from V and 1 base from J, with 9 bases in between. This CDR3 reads CAWSVARRNTEAFF. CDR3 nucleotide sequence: TGTGCCTGGAGTGTAGCAAGAAGGAACACTGAAGCTTTCTTT. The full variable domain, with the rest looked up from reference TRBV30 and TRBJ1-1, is SQTIHQWPATLVQPVGSPLSLECTVEGTSNPNLYWYRQAAGRGLQLLFYSVGIGQISSEVPQNLSASRPQDRQFILSSKKLLLSDSGFYLCAWSVARRNTEAFFGQGTRLTVV.

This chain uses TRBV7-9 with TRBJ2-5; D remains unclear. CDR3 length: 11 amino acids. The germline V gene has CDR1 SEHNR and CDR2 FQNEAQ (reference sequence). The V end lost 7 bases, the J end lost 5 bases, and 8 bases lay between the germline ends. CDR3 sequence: CASTPLETQYF. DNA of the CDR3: TGTGCCAGCACCCCATTGGAGACCCAGTACTTC.

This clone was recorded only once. CDR3 sequence (DNA): TGCGCCAGCAGCCAGTTACCCCCACAGGGAATGGAGACCCAGTACTTC. Translated: CASSQLPPQGMETQYF. The chain has TRBV5-1 and TRBJ2-5, with D maybe TRBD1 (6 bases). V was clipped by 4 bases and J by 5 bases, with 21 bases between them. This CDR3 has 16 amino acids. CDR1 SGHRS and CDR2 YFSETQ come from the germline V gene.

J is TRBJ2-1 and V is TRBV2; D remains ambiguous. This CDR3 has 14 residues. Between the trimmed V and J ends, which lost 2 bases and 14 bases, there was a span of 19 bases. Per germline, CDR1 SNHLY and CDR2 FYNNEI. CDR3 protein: CASSESEVLVQEFF. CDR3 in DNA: TGTGCCAGCAGTGAAAGTGAGGTGCTAGTTCAGGAGTTCTTC.